One sample yielded the 7 T cell receptor beta chains listed below, sequenced in a study of blood T cell repertoires in COVID-19. Clones were read by immunoSEQ multiplex PCR, and TCRdb kept only the in-frame ones, dropping some. In the table there are 400,000 to 550,000 clones, about 89% of which are singletons. The sequenced material came from peripheral blood. These receptors were collected from a woman aged 25 to 39 with acute or convalescent COVID-19.

The chain carries TRBV2 and TRBJ1-6, with D tentatively TRBD1 (6 bases). The CDR3 is made up of 14 amino acids. The germline V and J ends were trimmed by 6 bases and 5 bases, with 11 bases remaining between them. In germline, CDR1 is SNHLY, CDR2 FYNNEI. CDR3 sequence reads: CASRAGQNNSPLHF. For the CDR3, the DNA is TGTGCCAGCAGGGCAGGACAGAATAATTCACCCCTCCACTTT.

This chain connects TRBV5-5 to TRBJ1-5, with TRBD1 identical over 8 bases. The CDR3 is 15 amino acids. The V gene end was trimmed by 4 bases and the J gene end by 2 bases; junction bases not matched to a gene: 5. Germline loops: CDR1 SGHKS, CDR2 YYEKEE (reference sequence). CDR3 sequence reads: CASSIWGQGNQPQHF. The DNA for the CDR3 is TGTGCCAGCAGCATTTGGGGACAGGGCAATCAGCCCCAGCATTTT.

The chain links TRBV6-1 to TRBJ2-1; TRBD2 matches at 7 bases. J was trimmed by 9 bases and V by 2 bases; bases with no gene match: 10. This CDR3 comprises 15 residues. Germline V gives CDR1 MNHNS, CDR2 SASEGT. CDR3 coding DNA: TGTGCCAGCAGTGAACTGGCGGGGGTACTAGCTGAGCAGTTCTTC. It is translated as CASSELAGVLAEQFF.

The rearrangement joins TRBV18 to TRBJ2-2, with a tentative D call TRBD1 (5 bases). This CDR3 contains 15 residues. The germline CDR1 and CDR2 sequences are KGHSH and LQKENI. V lost 5 bases and J 4 bases, leaving 14 bases between the germline ends. CDR3 amino acids: CASSSSRASTGELFF. CDR3 DNA: TGTGCCAGCTCATCTTCCAGGGCGAGCACCGGGGAGCTGTTTTTT.

This chain links TRBV4-1 with TRBJ2-7, with 11 bases identical to TRBD2. This CDR3 has 13 amino acids. V was pared by 5 bases and J by 9 bases, with 6 bases of the junction left unmatched. Germline values: CDR1 MGHRA, CDR2 YSYEKL. The CDR3 sequence: CASSYGTSGPQYF. The CDR3 nucleotides read TGCGCCAGCAGCTACGGGACTAGCGGACCGCAGTACTTC.

CDR3 amino acids: CASGGGQPGETQYF. The CDR3 DNA follows: TGTGCTAGTGGAGGGGGACAGCCTGGGGAGACCCAGTACTTC. The chain recombines TRBV12-5 with TRBJ2-5; 7 bases are shared with TRBD1. The CDR3 covers 14 residues. Germline CDR1 and CDR2: LGHNT and FRNRAP. V lost 6 bases and J lost 5; bases outside the gene matches: 9.

The chain carries TRBV7-8 and TRBJ2-2, with D maybe TRBD1 (5 bases). The CDR3 spans 15 residues. Germline lookup yields CDR1 SGHVS and CDR2 FQNEAQ. V gave up 2 bases and J gave up 3 bases, with 10 bases separating them. CDR3 sequence reads: CASSLRGLHTGELFF. The CDR3 DNA reads as TGTGCCAGCAGCTTAAGGGGCCTACACACCGGGGAGCTGTTTTTT.